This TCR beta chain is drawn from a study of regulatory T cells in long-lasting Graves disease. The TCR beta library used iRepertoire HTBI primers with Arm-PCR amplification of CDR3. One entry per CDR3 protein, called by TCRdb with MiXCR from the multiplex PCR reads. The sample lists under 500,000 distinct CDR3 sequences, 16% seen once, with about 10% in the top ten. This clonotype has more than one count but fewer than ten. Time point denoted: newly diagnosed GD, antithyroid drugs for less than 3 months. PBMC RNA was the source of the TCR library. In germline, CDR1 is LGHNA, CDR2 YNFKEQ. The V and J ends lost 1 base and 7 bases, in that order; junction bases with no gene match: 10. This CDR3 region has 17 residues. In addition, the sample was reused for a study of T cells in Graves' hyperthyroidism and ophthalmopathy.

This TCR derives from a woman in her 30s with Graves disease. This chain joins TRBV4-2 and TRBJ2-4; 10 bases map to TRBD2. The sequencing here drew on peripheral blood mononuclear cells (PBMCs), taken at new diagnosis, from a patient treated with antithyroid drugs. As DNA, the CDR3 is TGTGCCAGCAGCCAAGGGAGGACTAGCGGTTTTCATAACATTCAGTACTTC. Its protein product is CASSQGRTSGFHNIQYF.